The rows below give T cell receptor beta chains drawn from one sample of a study of shared clonotypes between healthy human individuals. TCRdb keeps only in-frame clones here, not all; method: immunoSEQ multiplex PCR. The sample contains about 2.4 million clones, over 85% of which appear only once. The specimen sequenced was naive CD4+ T cells from PBMCs. All receptors derive from a young man in good health. Some clones in this sample may be carry-over from other donors' samples. Each CDR3 is given with its conserved first and last residue. Fields, in order: CDR3 protein, CDR3 DNA, J gene, V gene, D gene, clone size, CDR3 length. D genes are given only for firm matches. Size tells how often a clone was seen (once, few, many) or the class of an expanded clone, and some rows leave it out.

CASSLPTRGYTF | TGTGCCAGCAGTTTGCCCACCCGAGGCTACACCTTC | TRBJ1-2 | TRBV28 | - | - | 12
CASSLDKVDYGYTF | TGTGCCAGCAGCCTTGATAAGGTTGACTATGGCTACACCTTC | TRBJ1-2 | TRBV7-9 | - | - | 14
CASRGSYNEQFF | TGTGCCAGTAGGGGGTCTTACAATGAGCAGTTCTTC | TRBJ2-1 | TRBV6-5 | - | - | 12
CASSPGGGVYNYGYTF | TGTGCCAGCAGCCCAGGGGGGGGCGTCTACAACTATGGCTACACCTTC | TRBJ1-2 | TRBV28 | TRBD1 | - | 16
CASSLLAGGRSPQFF | TGTGCCAGCAGCTTACTAGCGGGAGGAAGATCGCCGCAGTTCTTC | TRBJ2-1 | TRBV7-3 | TRBD2 | - | 15
CARSLGQGEGLVVSFYEQYF | TGTGCCAGAAGCCTTGGACAGGGGGAGGGACTAGTCGTGTCTTTCTACGAGCAGTACTTC | TRBJ2-7 | TRBV5-3 | TRBD1 | - | 20
CASSWGLGNTEAFF | TGTGCCAGCAGCTGGGGGCTAGGGAACACTGAAGCTTTCTTT | TRBJ1-1 | TRBV7-9 | - | - | 14
CASSPDSSAEAFF | TGTGCCAGCAGCCCAGACAGCAGCGCTGAAGCTTTCTTT | TRBJ1-1 | TRBV7-8 | - | - | 13
CASSLRSSGDGELFF | TGTGCCAGCAGCTTACGGTCTAGCGGGGACGGGGAGCTGTTTTTT | TRBJ2-2 | TRBV7-8 | TRBD2 | - | 15
CASSGTLPYYGYTF | TGTGCCAGCAGCGGGACACTTCCCTACTATGGCTACACCTTC | TRBJ1-2 | TRBV7-9 | - | once | 14
CASSRLTSSGSYEQYF | TGCGCCAGCAGCAGACTGACTAGCTCGGGCTCCTACGAGCAGTACTTC | TRBJ2-7 | TRBV5-1 | TRBD2 | once | 16
CASSATSGRIYEQYF | TGCGCCAGCAGCGCCACTAGCGGGAGGATCTACGAGCAGTACTTC | TRBJ2-7 | TRBV5-1 | TRBD2 | - | 15
CASSSLRGGASSGANVLTF | TGTGCCAGCAGCTCTCTCCGAGGGGGAGCCAGCTCTGGGGCCAACGTCCTGACTTTC | TRBJ2-6 | TRBV11-2 | - | - | 19
CASSDLLSNQPQHF | TGTGCCAGCAGTGATCTCTTGAGCAATCAGCCCCAGCATTTT | TRBJ1-5 | TRBV2 | - | once | 14
CASSLPGQGNTDTQYF | TGCGCCAGCAGCTTACCGGGACAGGGGAACACAGATACGCAGTATTTT | TRBJ2-3 | TRBV5-1 | TRBD1 | - | 16
CASSVGRDYEQYF | TGTGCCAGCTCGGTGGGCAGGGACTACGAGCAGTACTTC | TRBJ2-7 | TRBV7-7 | - | - | 13
CASKTDSGGTEAFF | TGTGCCAGCAAAACAGACAGTGGTGGCACTGAAGCTTTCTTT | TRBJ1-1 | TRBV5-4 | - | - | 14
CASSRPGGWTEAFF | TGTGCCAGCAGTCGCCCAGGGGGATGGACTGAAGCTTTCTTT | TRBJ1-1 | TRBV6-5 | TRBD1 | - | 14
CASSHQGDTEAFF | TGTGCCAGCAGCCATCAGGGGGACACTGAAGCTTTCTTT | TRBJ1-1 | TRBV5-4 | TRBD1 | - | 13
CASSVVASGYNEQFF | TGTGCCAGCAGCGTAGTTGCATCGGGCTACAATGAGCAGTTCTTC | TRBJ2-1 | TRBV9 | - | once | 15
CASSGLGLTNTEAFF | TGTGCCAGCAGCGGCCTTGGACTGACGAACACTGAAGCTTTCTTT | TRBJ1-1 | TRBV9 | - | - | 15
CASSLALAGEQYF | TGCGCCAGCAGCTTGGCTCTAGCGGGCGAGCAGTACTTC | TRBJ2-7 | TRBV5-1 | TRBD2 | - | 13
CASSAPPGAPKHKQYF | TGTGCCAGCAGCGCTCCCCCGGGGGCCCCCAAACACAAGCAGTACTTC | TRBJ2-7 | TRBV9 | - | - | 16